These 12 T cell receptor beta chains share one sample of origin, sequenced in a study of yellow fever vaccine responses in identical twins. TCRdb reprocessed the RT-PCR reads with MiXCR, giving one entry per CDR3 protein. The sample records roughly 36,000 distinct CDR3 sequences, less than 70% being singletons. Sequenced here: T cells from blood (PBMCs), unsorted or a sorted subset (not recorded which), sampled before or after yellow fever vaccination (not recorded which). These receptors all stem from a woman in her late teens or twenties who received the yellow fever vaccine.

This chain connects TRBV2 to TRBJ1-4, with 9 bases that match TRBD1. Looked up from germline, CDR1 is SNHLY and CDR2 is FYNNEI. There are 15 residues in the CDR3. V was pared by 7 bases and J by 3 bases, with 6 bases of the junction left unmatched. CDR3 DNA: TGTGCCAGCACAGGGACAGGGTTGCCTAATGAAAAACTGTTTTTT. Translation gives CASTGTGLPNEKLFF.

CDR3 in amino acids: CASSESGDGGLETIYF. CDR3 sequence (DNA): TGCGCCAGCAGTGAGTCGGGGGACGGCGGTCTGGAAACCATATATTTT. This sequence joins TRBV10-1 and TRBJ1-3; perhaps TRBD1 as D (5 bases). This CDR3 has 16 residues. V was cut by 0 bases and J by 10 bases, with 19 bases left in between. CDR1 and CDR2 (germline): WNHNN, SYGVQD (reference sequence).

The chain is built from TRBV7-9 and TRBJ2-1; 9 bases line up with TRBD2. The junction had 6 bases not matched to a gene; V was cut back by 3 bases and J by 6 bases. The CDR3 totals 15 residues. Germline V CDR1 and CDR2: SEHNR, FQNEAQ (reference sequence). The CDR3 nucleotides are TGTGCCAGCAGCTTTGGGCGGGGGGGCTTCAATGAGCAGTTCTTC. Residues: CASSFGRGGFNEQFF.

In this sample, this clonotype turned up a few times. This sequence joins TRBV6-5 and TRBJ2-3, with 13 bases matching TRBD2. J was trimmed by 0 bases and V by 4 bases; bases with no gene match: 1. Germline assignment: CDR1 MNHEY and CDR2 SVGAGI. This CDR3 has 16 residues. The CDR3 nucleotides are TGTGCCAGCAGTTCACTAGCGGGGGGGAGCACAGATACGCAGTATTTT. Translating it yields CASSSLAGGSTDTQYF.

This clonotype turned up a few times. This chain links TRBV2 with TRBJ2-2; unclear D gene. The length of the CDR3 is 12 residues. Germline V gives CDR1 SNHLY, CDR2 FYNNEI. V lost 7 bases and J lost 5, with 8 bases in between. For the CDR3, the DNA is TGTGCCAGCAACGATTATACCGGGGAGCTGTTTTTT. It encodes CASNDYTGELFF.

The rearrangement joins TRBV27 to TRBJ2-5; D not resolved. The germline gives CDR1 MNHEY, CDR2 SMNVEV (reference sequence). The CDR3 is 13 residues long. The V and J ends lost 2 bases and 5 bases respectively, with 9 bases between them. This CDR3 reads CASSLKPGETQYF. For the CDR3, the DNA is TGTGCCAGCAGTTTAAAACCTGGGGAGACCCAGTACTTC.

This clonotype was seen a few times. The CDR3 sequence: CAIRDRGGDSYEQYF. As DNA, the CDR3 is TGTGCCATCAGAGACAGGGGGGGAGACTCCTACGAGCAGTACTTC. V is TRBV10-3 and J is TRBJ2-7, with TRBD1 matching over 9 bases. The CDR3 covers 15 residues. Germline trimming cut 6 bases from V and 0 bases from J; bases unmatched to any gene: 6. Germline lookup yields CDR1 ENHRY and CDR2 SYGVKD.

This chain uses TRBV12-3 or TRBV12-4 with TRBJ1-4, with D perhaps matching TRBD1 (5 bases). V lost 5 bases and J lost 8, with 12 bases in between. The CDR3 loop spans 13 amino acids. DNA for the CDR3: TGTGCCAGCAGTACGGGACTTTCAGAAAAACTGTTTTTT. It yields the protein CASSTGLSEKLFF.

The J gene is TRBJ2-7, the V gene TRBV2; D is possibly TRBD2 (5 bases). This CDR3 has 11 amino acids. The ends were cut back, 5 bases at V and 3 bases at J, with 5 bases in the middle. Germline-derived CDR1 and CDR2 are SNHLY and FYNNEI. The CDR3 nucleotides read TGTGCCAGCAGTACTAGCTACGAGCAGTACTTC. It yields the protein CASSTSYEQYF.

The V call is TRBV10-1, the J call TRBJ2-1, with 7 nucleotides matching TRBD1. The CDR3 is 15 residues long. Per the germline V gene, CDR1 is WNHNN and CDR2 is SYGVQD (reference sequence). The V segment lost 4 bases and the J segment 7 bases; nucleotides outside the gene matches: 10. The CDR3 sequence: CASSGLTGFGNEQFF. The DNA of the CDR3 is TGCGCCAGCAGTGGCCTGACAGGGTTCGGGAATGAGCAGTTCTTC.

The chain combines TRBV7-3 with TRBJ2-5; D unresolved. V lost 2 bases and J lost 0, with 10 bases in between. The CDR3 extends over 15 amino acids. From germline, CDR1 is SGHTA and CDR2 FQGTGA. The CDR3 region is CASSLGDLYQETQYF. CDR3 DNA: TGTGCCAGCAGCTTAGGGGATTTGTACCAAGAGACCCAGTACTTC.

This clonotype was found a few times. This chain connects TRBV20-1 to TRBJ2-2, with TRBD1 identical over 8 bases. Germline-derived CDR1 and CDR2 are DFQATT and SNEGSKA (reference sequence). The CDR3 totals 16 residues. The J segment lost 3 bases and the V segment lost 0 bases, leaving 6 bases of the junction unmatched. CDR3 nucleotides: TGCAGTGCTAGAGATAATGGACAGGGCGACACCGGGGAGCTGTTTTTT. Amino acid sequence: CSARDNGQGDTGELFF.